The next 28 T cell receptor beta chains were all read from a single sample in a study of cytomegalovirus exposure and HLA in healthy donors. Primers: 60 Vbeta forward and 13 Jbeta reverse. Profiling relied on immunoSEQ multiplex PCR, and the TCRdb table lists in-frame clones only, not all of them. The table has about 65,000 clones, approximately 60% seen once. The sample was PBMCs. Every receptor here comes from a man aged 25 to 40 in good health and CMV-seronegative.

V is TRBV15 and J is TRBJ1-5; D remains unclear. Trimming pared 0 bases from V and 0 bases from J, leaving 9 bases between. The CDR3 runs 16 residues. Germline CDR1 and CDR2: LNHNV and YYDKDF (reference sequence). CDR3 in DNA: TGTGCCACCAGCAGAGATCGGTATATTAGCAATCAGCCCCAGCATTTT. Amino acids: CATSRDRYISNQPQHF.

This rearrangement joins TRBV7-9 to TRBJ2-7, with a possible D match to TRBD2 (6 bases). CDR1 is SEHNR and CDR2 is FQNEAQ in the germline V gene (reference sequence). The CDR3 covers 11 residues. V was shortened by 4 bases and J by 6 bases, with 7 bases between the two germline ends. CDR3 coding DNA: TGTGCCAGCAGCTCCGGGAGCGAGCAGTACTTC. This translates into CASSSGSEQYF.

The V call is TRBV30, the J call TRBJ2-5, with 13 bases fitting TRBD2. The CDR3 covers 17 residues. Germline CDR1 reads GTSNPN; CDR2 reads SVGIG (reference sequence). The V gene end was trimmed by 3 bases and the J gene end by 1 base; junction bases not matched to a gene: 8. The CDR3 coding sequence is TGTGCCTGGAGAGGGACTAGCGGGGCTGACACCCAAGAGACCCAGTACTTC. This sequence encodes CAWRGTSGADTQETQYF.

This clone was picked up a small number of times. The sample carries other DNA sequences with the same CDR3. V usage is TRBV19 and J usage is TRBJ2-1, with TRBD1 matching 7 bases. V lost 9 bases, J lost 3 bases, and 2 bases stayed unmatched. Germline CDR1 is LNHDA and CDR2 is SQIVND (reference sequence). This CDR3 comprises 12 residues. Written as DNA, the CDR3 is TGTGCCAGCCGGACAGGCTACAATGAGCAGTTCTTC. Translating gives CASRTGYNEQFF.

The rearrangement joins TRBV11-3 to TRBJ2-2; 12 bases map to TRBD1. CDR3 length equals 15 residues. The germline gives CDR1 SGHNT, CDR2 YENEEA. The J segment lost 5 bases and the V segment lost 5 bases, leaving 3 bases of the junction unmatched. CDR3 protein: CASSTGQGATGELFF. The CDR3 DNA follows: TGTGCCAGCAGCACGGGACAGGGGGCAACCGGGGAGCTGTTTTTT. The full variable domain, with the rest looked up from reference TRBV11-3 and TRBJ2-2, is EAGVVQSPRYKIIEKKQPVAFWCNPISGHNTLYWYLQNLGQGPELLIRYENEEAVDDSQLPKDRFSAERLKGVDSTLKIQPAELGDSAVYLCASSTGQGATGELFFGEGSRLTVL.

This clone appeared a few times. This chain links TRBV4-1 with TRBJ2-7; 11 bases are shared with TRBD2. V shed 2 bases and J 4 bases; nucleotides not matched to a gene: 4. In germline, CDR1 is MGHRA, CDR2 YSYEKL. The CDR3 totals 15 residues. CDR3 amino acids: CASSQLTSGDYEQYF. The CDR3 DNA sequence: TGCGCCAGCAGCCAACTGACTAGCGGGGATTACGAGCAGTACTTC.

J is TRBJ1-5 and V is TRBV15; 10 nucleotides align to TRBD1. CDR1 and CDR2 from the germline V gene are LNHNV and YYDKDF (reference sequence). The CDR3 contains 20 residues. V was clipped by 1 base and J by 0 bases; unmatched bases: 12. The CDR3 DNA follows: TGTGCCACCAGCAGAGGGGGGTGGGGACAGGGGCGTTATAGCAATCAGCCCCAGCATTTT. Protein: CATSRGGWGQGRYSNQPQHF. Variable domain in full (rest from reference TRBV15 and TRBJ1-5): DAMVIQNPRYQVTQFGKPVTLSCSQTLNHNVMYWYQQKSSQAPKLLFHYYDKDFNNEADTPDNFQSRRPNTSFCFLDIRSPGLGDTAMYLCATSRGGWGQGRYSNQPQHFGDGTRLSIL.

The V gene is TRBV4-1, the J gene TRBJ2-5, with TRBD2 identical over 9 bases. Germline-derived CDR1 and CDR2 are MGHRA and YSYEKL. The CDR3 spans 17 residues. The V segment lost 2 bases and the J segment 2 bases; nucleotides outside the gene matches: 9. CDR3 DNA sequence: TGCGCCAGCAGCCAAACCCTTCCGGGACTAGCACAAGAGACCCAGTACTTC. Translated: CASSQTLPGLAQETQYF.

The V and J genes are TRBV5-1 and TRBJ1-6; TRBD1 might be the D (6 bases). The CDR3 has 15 residues. The germline V gene encodes CDR1 SGHRS and CDR2 YFSETQ. Trimming removed 0 bases from V and 7 bases from J, with 11 bases in between. The DNA for the CDR3 is TGCGCCAGCAGCTTGGGGCAGGGGCCCAATTCACCCCTCCACTTT. Its protein product is CASSLGQGPNSPLHF.

J is TRBJ2-7 and V is TRBV5-1; 9 positions agree with TRBD1. CDR3 size: 17 residues. The ends lost 4 bases at V and 2 bases at J; junction bases unmatched: 13. Germline-derived CDR1 and CDR2 are SGHRS and YFSETQ. The CDR3 nucleotides are TGCGCCAGCAGCCTGGGGTCGGGACAGGGAGGCACCTACGAGCAGTACTTC. It encodes CASSLGSGQGGTYEQYF.

This clone was seen a few times. V and J are TRBV9 and TRBJ2-1; 10 nucleotides match TRBD2. The CDR3 covers 15 residues. Trimming removed 4 bases from V and 6 bases from J; junction bases left unmatched: 7. Germline values: CDR1 SGDLS, CDR2 YYNGEE. CDR3 sequence: CASSPQVAGGNEQFF. CDR3 bases: TGTGCCAGCAGCCCCCAGGTAGCGGGGGGCAATGAGCAGTTCTTC.

The CDR3 nucleotides read TGTGCCAGCAGCTTAACGGGGAGGGCTAACTATGGCTACACCTTC. This sequence encodes CASSLTGRANYGYTF. The chain employs TRBV7-3 and TRBJ1-2; D gene uncertain. Trimming pared 0 bases from V and 0 bases from J, leaving 8 bases between. Germline V gene sequence: CDR1 SGHTA, CDR2 FQGTGA. The CDR3 totals 15 residues.

The V and J genes are TRBV25-1 and TRBJ2-1; 13 positions match TRBD2. This CDR3 contains 15 residues. The junction had 6 bases not matched to a gene; V was cut back by 6 bases and J by 7 bases. Germline CDR1 and CDR2: MGHDK and SYGVNS. CDR3 sequence reads: CASRRTSGGNNEQFF. CDR3 in DNA: TGTGCCAGCAGACGGACTAGCGGGGGTAATAATGAGCAGTTCTTC.

The genes are TRBV6-5 and TRBJ2-7; 8 bases agree with TRBD1. The V gene's germline CDR1 is MNHEY and CDR2 SVGAGI. After removal of 0 bases from V and 3 bases from J, the junction contained 4 bases not matched to a gene. There are 15 residues in the CDR3. CDR3 sequence: CASSYSNTGGYEQYF. The CDR3 DNA follows: TGTGCCAGCAGTTACTCGAACACAGGGGGCTACGAGCAGTACTTC.

The rearrangement links TRBV7-2 to TRBJ2-7, with D possibly being TRBD1 (7 bases). With 5 bases removed from V and 0 bases from J, the gap between germline ends came to 11 bases. This CDR3 is built from 14 residues. The germline V gene encodes CDR1 SGHTA and CDR2 FQGNSA. Here the CDR3 reads CASSPQGGSYEQYF. The CDR3 DNA reads as TGTGCCAGCAGCCCCCAGGGGGGCTCCTACGAGCAGTACTTC.

V is TRBV27 and J is TRBJ1-5; D may be TRBD1 (6 bases). CDR3 size: 14 residues. Trimming took 0 bases from V and 6 from J, leaving 9 bases between them. The germline V gene has CDR1 MNHEY and CDR2 SMNVEV (reference sequence). CDR3 loop: CASSLSAGVQPQHF. CDR3 DNA: TGTGCCAGCAGTTTATCGGCAGGGGTTCAGCCCCAGCATTTT.

With respect to this clone: A read error may account for a junction end that differs from germline. The chain carries TRBV6-1 and TRBJ1-5; TRBD1 agrees at 7 bases. This CDR3 is 14 amino acids long. CDR1 is MNHNS and CDR2 is SASEGT in the germline V gene. The CDR3 spells CASSEDRVYQPQHF. CDR3 sequence (DNA): TGTGCCAGCAGCGAAGACAGGGTATATCAGCCCCAGCATTTT.

The V call is TRBV19, the J call TRBJ2-7; 8 bases fit TRBD2. The CDR3 loop spans 15 amino acids. CDR1 is LNHDA and CDR2 is SQIVND in the germline V gene (reference sequence). V was clipped by 1 base and J by 0 bases; unmatched bases: 2. The CDR3 nucleotides read TGTGCCAGTAGTATAGGCGGGGGGAACTCCTACGAGCAGTACTTC. Protein product: CASSIGGGNSYEQYF. Combining the CDR3 with reference TRBV19 and TRBJ2-7 gives the whole variable domain DGGITQSPKYLFRKEGQNVTLSCEQNLNHDAMYWYRQDPGQGLRLIYYSQIVNDFQKGDIAEGYSVSREKKESFPLTVTSAQKNPTAFYLCASSIGGGNSYEQYFGPGTRLTVT.

The chain combines TRBV4-1 with TRBJ2-2; D not certain. V lost 0 bases and J lost 4, with 9 bases in between. From germline, CDR1 is MGHRA and CDR2 YSYEKL. CDR3 size: 15 residues. The CDR3 region has the DNA TGCGCCAGCAGCCAAGATCCGGGTTTCACCGGGGAGCTGTTTTTT. Encoded protein: CASSQDPGFTGELFF.

This sequence joins TRBV2 and TRBJ1-2, with TRBD1 as a possible D gene (5 bases). Trimming pared 4 bases from V and 4 bases from J, leaving 16 bases between. Germline assignment: CDR1 SNHLY and CDR2 FYNNEI. CDR3 size: 15 residues. In nucleotides, the CDR3 is TGTGCCAGCAGTGCCGGCCAGGGTCGGTTCTATGGCTACACCTTC. Its protein product is CASSAGQGRFYGYTF.

The chain recombines TRBV4-2 with TRBJ2-1, with TRBD2 identical over 9 bases. The CDR3 has 15 amino acids. Germline V gene sequence: CDR1 LGHNA, CDR2 YNFKEQ. The V segment lost 3 bases and the J segment 5 bases; nucleotides outside the gene matches: 5. Here the CDR3 DNA reads TGTGCCAGCAGCCACGGACTAGCGCGAGACAATGAGCAGTTCTTC. Amino acid sequence: CASSHGLARDNEQFF.

J is TRBJ2-5 and V is TRBV5-4, with a weak D call TRBD2 (6 bases). V was cut by 5 bases and J by 1 base, with 21 bases left in between. This CDR3 region has 17 residues. Germline values: CDR1 SGHNT, CDR2 YYREEE (reference sequence). CDR3 in DNA: TGTGCCAGCAGTAAAAAACTAGCCACAGCTCTCCAAGAGACCCAGTACTTC. It is translated as CASSKKLATALQETQYF.

This sequence joins TRBV30 and TRBJ2-5; the match to TRBD2 covers 7 bases. Germline loops: CDR1 GTSNPN, CDR2 SVGIG (reference sequence). CDR3 size: 12 residues. V was clipped by 0 bases and J by 5 bases; unmatched bases: 0. The DNA of the CDR3 is TGTGCCTGGAGTGTACTAGCGGAGACCCAGTACTTC. Protein product: CAWSVLAETQYF. The variable domain in full, completed from reference TRBV30 and TRBJ2-5, reads SQTIHQWPATLVQPVGSPLSLECTVEGTSNPNLYWYRQAAGRGLQLLFYSVGIGQISSEVPQNLSASRPQDRQFILSSKKLLLSDSGFYLCAWSVLAETQYFGPGTRLLVL.

There are many counts of this clone. V is TRBV2 and J is TRBJ1-6; 7 bases are a match to TRBD1. CDR3 size: 15 residues. Trimming cost V 3 bases and J 7 bases; bases outside gene matches: 6. Germline V lookup: CDR1 SNHLY, CDR2 FYNNEI. Here the CDR3 DNA reads TGTGCCAGCAGTGATAGACAGGGTGGCAATTCACCCCTCCACTTT. It specifies CASSDRQGGNSPLHF. Complete variable domain (other parts from reference TRBV2 and TRBJ1-6): EPEVTQTPSHQVTQMGQEVILRCVPISNHLYFYWYRQILGQKVEFLVSFYNNEISEKSEIFDDQFSVERPDGSNFTLKIRSTKLEDSAMYFCASSDRQGGNSPLHFGNGTRLTVT.

Remarks on this clone: One end of the junction varies from germline; a read error may be responsible. This chain connects TRBV9 to TRBJ2-7; D might be TRBD2 (5 bases). CDR3 size: 13 residues. The germline V gene has CDR1 SGDLS and CDR2 YYNGEE. The CDR3 region is CASSVRPDEGMDF. The DNA for the CDR3 is TGTGCCAGCAGCGTGAGGCCAGATGAGGGAATGGACTTC.

The chain couples TRBV19 to TRBJ2-7; TRBD1 matches at 9 bases. The germline gives CDR1 LNHDA, CDR2 SQIVND (reference sequence). The CDR3 covers 14 residues. The V gene end was trimmed by 5 bases and the J gene end by 4 bases; junction bases not matched to a gene: 6. In nucleotides, the CDR3 is TGTGCCAGTAGTGCCACAGGGGGCGGGTACGAGCAGTACTTC. This translates into CASSATGGGYEQYF.

J is TRBJ1-5 and V is TRBV12-5, with a possible D match to TRBD1 (5 bases). The V gene lost 0 bases and the J gene lost 6 bases, with 12 bases spanning the gap. Germline CDR1 is LGHNT and CDR2 is FRNRAP. The CDR3 runs to 15 residues. The chain's CDR3 is CASGLVRQGGQPQHF. For the CDR3, the DNA is TGTGCTAGTGGTTTGGTTAGGCAGGGAGGTCAGCCCCAGCATTTT.

The chain joins TRBV4-2 to TRBJ2-3; D may be TRBD2 (7 bases). Germline lookup yields CDR1 LGHNA and CDR2 YNFKEQ. CDR3 size: 16 residues. Trimming removed 3 bases at V and 2 bases at J, with 15 bases between. CDR3 amino acids: CASSQNGGRNTDTQYF. In nucleotides, the CDR3 is TGTGCCAGCAGCCAGAACGGGGGGCGCAACACAGATACGCAGTATTTT.